Sequencing of this T cell receptor (beta chain) was carried out in a study of blood T cell repertoires in COVID-19. The CDR3 sequence is 15 residues long. Germline CDR1 and CDR2: SGHAT and FQNNGV. Trimming pared 5 bases from V and 3 bases from J, leaving 14 bases between. The assay was immunoSEQ multiplex PCR, and TCRdb's table has in-frame clones only and misses some. The data contain about 170,000 clones, about 88% of them singletons. This sequence originates from an elderly woman in a cohort sampled during active or convalescent COVID-19. Sequenced sample: peripheral blood. The chain combines TRBV11-2 with TRBJ2-1; possible D gene TRBD1, 6 bases. The CDR3 DNA is TGTGCCAGCAGCCCCCTCTCAGGGGTCTACAATGAGCAGTTCTTC. As protein: CASSPLSGVYNEQFF.